This paragraph covers one T cell receptor beta chain sequence. The antigen is not known. This sample was included in a study of T cells in Graves' hyperthyroidism and ophthalmopathy. Uncontrolled infection, other autoimmune disease, pregnancy or lactation led to exclusion. J lost 4 bases, V lost 0 bases, and 4 bases had no gene match. This CDR3 has 16 residues. CDR1 and CDR2 (germline): SGHRS, YFSETQ. General observations from the study: Ophthalmopathy was identified by the model a median about 6.8 months ahead of onset.

The TCR beta CDR3 regions underwent amplification using RNA transcripts as the source. TCR CDR3 underwent first-round RT-PCR with the HTBI primer set. Each CDR3 protein is one row after TCRdb ran MiXCR on the multiplex PCR reads. The table has around 500,000 distinct CDR3 sequences, about 20% seen once. The chain uses TRBV5-1 and TRBJ2-1; 10 nucleotides line up with TRBD2. Sequences were obtained from blood. This receptor was identified in a woman in her 70s with Graves' ophthalmopathy. CDR3 sequence reads: CASSLVASGRYNEQFF. DNA of the CDR3: TGCGCCAGCAGCTTGGTGGCTAGCGGGAGATACAATGAGCAGTTCTTC.